Following are 13 T cell receptor beta chains from one sample sequenced in a study of cytotoxic CD8 clonotypes in ibrutinib-treated CLL. Here immunoSEQ multiplex PCR was the method, and the copy in TCRdb shows in-frame clones only, minus some. The repertoire holds tens of thousands of clones, with 70% to 80% as singletons. Sequenced material: PBMCs, taken before ibrutinib treatment. The receptor set was obtained from a human donor with chronic lymphocytic leukemia.

This clone has only one observation. The V call is TRBV6-5, the J call TRBJ2-7, with 9 positions matching TRBD1. V lost 2 bases to trimming and J lost 7 bases; unmatched junction nucleotides: 6. This CDR3 is built from 14 residues. Germline assignment: CDR1 MNHEY and CDR2 SVGAGI. In DNA, the CDR3 is TGTGCCAGCAGTTACAACAGGGGGCTAGGTGAGCAGTACTTC. Translated: CASSYNRGLGEQYF.

The chain recombines TRBV9 with TRBJ2-5; perhaps TRBD1 as D (6 bases). CDR1 and CDR2 from the germline V gene are SGDLS and YYNGEE. Trimming cost V 2 bases and J 1 base, with 12 bases left between them. This CDR3 has 15 residues. The chain's CDR3 is CASSVRDTFQETQYF. The DNA of the CDR3 is TGTGCCAGCAGCGTCCGGGACACTTTCCAAGAGACCCAGTACTTC.

V gene TRBV6-1 combines with J gene TRBJ2-2; D uncertain. The CDR3 runs to 18 residues. The germline CDR1 and CDR2 sequences are MNHNS and SASEGT. Between the trimmed V and J ends, which lost 1 base and 2 bases, there was a span of 17 bases. CDR3 loop: CASSEGATGSYNTGELFF. CDR3 bases: TGTGCCAGCAGTGAAGGGGCAACTGGCAGTTATAACACCGGGGAGCTGTTTTTT.

The chain uses TRBV2 and TRBJ1-2, with D possibly being TRBD1 (5 bases). Trimming cost V 3 bases and J 4 bases, with 12 bases left between them. Germline V CDR1 and CDR2: SNHLY, FYNNEI. The CDR3 runs 14 residues. The CDR3 loop is CASSEEGLSYGYTF. The CDR3 DNA is TGTGCCAGCAGTGAGGAGGGGCTAAGCTATGGCTACACCTTC.

The chain is built from TRBV28 and TRBJ2-7, with D possibly being TRBD1 or TRBD2 (5 bases each). The germline V gene encodes CDR1 MDHEN and CDR2 SYDVKM. The CDR3 totals 15 residues. With 4 bases removed from V and 3 bases from J, the gap between germline ends came to 16 bases. CDR3 DNA: TGTGCCAGCAGTTCCGGGACCGTAAACGTCTACGAGCAGTACTTC. Translating it yields CASSSGTVNVYEQYF.

The chain couples TRBV27 to TRBJ2-3; the match to TRBD2 covers 8 bases. Germline CDR1 MNHEY, CDR2 SMNVEV (reference sequence). CDR3 length: 15 amino acids. V trimming: 8 bases; J trimming: 4 bases; junction bases outside the gene matches: 11. The CDR3 nucleotides are TGTGCCAGCGCCCGACTAGCGATCGGGGCAGATACGCAGTATTTT. It specifies CASARLAIGADTQYF.

The genes are TRBV30 and TRBJ2-7; D is uncertain. Trimming removed 6 bases from V and 3 bases from J, with 15 bases in between. The CDR3 sequence is 13 residues long. Germline-derived CDR1 and CDR2 are GTSNPN and SVGIG (reference sequence). The CDR3 loop reads CACRVRGDYEQYF. DNA of the CDR3: TGTGCCTGCCGCGTACGCGGCGACTACGAGCAGTACTTC.

The rearrangement links TRBV7-9 to TRBJ1-2; no firm D call. Trimming removed 6 bases at V and 3 bases at J, with 14 bases between. Germline CDR1 and CDR2: SEHNR and FQNEAQ (reference sequence). There are 14 residues in the CDR3. CDR3: CASSQREVDYGYTF. CDR3 sequence (DNA): TGTGCCAGCAGTCAGCGGGAAGTGGACTATGGCTACACCTTC.

The CDR3 DNA is TGTGCCTGGAGTAAGGGCACAGATACGCAGTATTTT. Translated, it gives CAWSKGTDTQYF. V is TRBV30 and J is TRBJ2-3; D is unresolved. Trimming shortened V by 2 bases and J by 1 base, and 4 bases separated the two germline ends. The CDR3 has 12 amino acids. Per the germline V gene, CDR1 is GTSNPN and CDR2 is SVGIG (reference sequence).

There are a few counts of this clone. J is TRBJ1-2 and V is TRBV2; D ambiguous. The length of the CDR3 is 13 residues. Per the germline V gene, CDR1 is SNHLY and CDR2 is FYNNEI. Trimming cost V 2 bases and J 8 bases, with 12 bases left between them. The CDR3: CASSETRLPGYTF. The CDR3 DNA follows: TGTGCCAGCAGTGAAACCAGGCTGCCGGGCTACACCTTC.

The rearrangement links TRBV19 to TRBJ2-7; tentatively, D is TRBD2 (5 bases). Germline V CDR1 and CDR2: LNHDA, SQIVND (reference sequence). With 6 bases removed from V and 2 bases from J, the gap between germline ends came to 17 bases. CDR3 size: 15 residues. CDR3 sequence reads: CASSDGAGATYEQYF. The CDR3 DNA sequence: TGTGCCAGTAGCGACGGCGCGGGCGCAACCTACGAGCAGTACTTC.

The chain combines TRBV28 with TRBJ2-7, with TRBD2 matching 8 bases. Germline values: CDR1 MDHEN, CDR2 SYDVKM. Trimming at V came to 6 bases and at J to 4 bases, leaving 14 bases not matched to a gene. The CDR3 is made up of 16 amino acids. CDR3 sequence (DNA): TGTGCCAGCAGCCCGCAAATAGCGGGACGGCCGTACGAGCAGTACTTC. It codes for CASSPQIAGRPYEQYF.

The V and J genes are TRBV6-5 and TRBJ1-3; D is perhaps TRBD1 (5 bases). CDR1 MNHEY and CDR2 SVGAGI come from the germline V gene. The CDR3 is 16 residues long. V lost 2 bases to trimming and J lost 2 bases, with 13 bases between them. The DNA of the CDR3 is TGTGCCAGCAGTTACCGTGGGGGGGGTGCTGGAAACACCATATATTTT. This translates into CASSYRGGGAGNTIYF.